This T cell receptor beta chain was identified in a study of shared clonotypes between healthy human individuals. Background on the study: The study used three CD4 naive, three CD4 memory, two CD8 naive and one CD8 memory plate per donor. Findings and caveats of the study: Roughly 5% of naive CD4 clonotypes were shared across a few donors. A reduction in generation probabilities was seen for non-shared clonotypes relative to those shared by all four donors.

Generated by immunoSEQ multiplex PCR, the TCRdb table keeps only in-frame clones and is missing some. Of a few million clones in the sample, 85% to 95% were seen once. Comments on this clone: Its target is unknown.

V was shortened by 3 bases and J by 2 bases, with 17 bases between the two germline ends. Germline lookup yields CDR1 SGHDT and CDR2 YYEEEE. This CDR3 comprises 16 residues. The sequence was collected from a young man in good health. Some clones in this sample may be carry-over from other donors' samples. The sample consisted of naive CD4+ T cells from PBMCs. Sample subset: CD45RA+ positively selected. The V call is TRBV5-6, the J call TRBJ2-5, with TRBD1 as a possible D gene (5 bases). The DNA of the CDR3 is TGTGCCAGCAGCTCCTCCAGGGTCCTGGGGCAAGAGACCCAGTACTTC. Residues: CASSSSRVLGQETQYF. The full variable domain, in which reference TRBV5-6 and TRBJ2-5 provide the parts outside the CDR3, is DAGVTQSPTHLIKTRGQQVTLRCSPKSGHDTVSWYQQALGQGPQFIFQYYEEEERQRGNFPDRFSGHQFPNYSSELNVNALLLGDSALYLCASSSSRVLGQETQYFGPGTRLLVL.